Detailed here is one TCR beta chain. The specificity of this receptor is unknown. Base qualities are not recorded, but no much larger clone differs from it by a single base. This specimen comes from a study of cytotoxic CD8 clonotypes in ibrutinib-treated CLL (dated by TCRdb to 2020 to 2023). At the level of the whole study: The cohort included some 14 treatment-naive and roughly ten relapsed/refractory patients; 17 were IGHV unmutated. Response samples were obtained after a median of approximately 12 months of treatment, with a range of about 6 to 36 months. Partial responses were observed in some 24 patients and complete responses in 2; after a median follow-up of 68 months, remission was maintained in approximately 14 patients and progression was observed in roughly twelve. Cryopreserved peripheral blood mononuclear cells were collected at three points: before therapy, at response, and at either sustained remission or disease progression. Every sample from remission and from progressive disease was obtained while the patients were still on ibrutinib. Of the roughly 81 people in the trial, 26 had longitudinal samples available. An average of 255,043 productive templates and 94,082 productive rearrangements was obtained per sample.

The time point label corresponds to: 12 to 13 months on ibrutinib. For TCR beta library preparation, around 2 micrograms of genomic DNA were isolated from cryopreserved PBMCs. Longitudinal blood samples from CLL patients on ibrutinib monotherapy underwent high-throughput TCR beta sequencing. The patients took part in an open-label, single-center phase 2 trial of ibrutinib monotherapy. Study-wide findings and limitations: At baseline, clonality was higher than in age-matched healthy donors and showed a strong correlation with circulating CD8+ T-cell counts. Sustained-remission and progressing patients did not have matched sampling times, and lymph node repertoires were not examined. Clonality increased at ibrutinib response, stayed stable in sustained remission, and fell back toward baseline at progression. Public clonotypes were rare and either shrank or stayed stable during treatment, and the rise in clonality at ibrutinib response reflected expansion of private clonotypes.

On a MiSeq, deep resolution sequencing aimed for a depth between 1 in 1 million and 1 in 200,000 T cells, with each clonotype covered about 9.2x on average. TCR beta libraries were generated with the immunoSEQ hsTCRB Kit. As for the original processing: The data were analyzed with ImmunoSEQ Analyzer and ImmunoSEQ Data Assistant, and V, D and J gene assignments followed IMGT definitions. Clonality was computed as one minus normalized Shannon entropy of productive rearrangement frequencies, ranging from 0 to 1. Public clonotype analysis was restricted to overrepresented clonotypes comprising at least 0.05% of each patient's repertoire. Repertoires from some twelve age-matched healthy donors in immuneACCESS were used as clonality controls. TCRdb limited this immuneACCESS table to in-frame rearrangements with V and J called. A share of clones is missing; checked studies link under half to unresolved V genes, and the rest is unexplained. Clone size and V and J calls were adopted from that table, with D and trimming inferred from the DNA. In all, the sample holds about 200,000 clones, and approximately 75% of those were seen once. The ten largest clonotypes hold over 9.5% of the sample.

The receptor comes from a human donor with chronic lymphocytic leukemia. The sequencing here drew on PBMCs, taken after 12 months of ibrutinib treatment.

CDR3 loop: CASSLGVGAYEQYF. The nucleotide sequence is TGTGCCAGCAGCTTAGGGGTTGGAGCCTACGAGCAGTACTTC. The sequence is built from TRBV11-2 and TRBJ2-7; the D segment cannot be called with confidence. The germline ends are 9 bases apart after V is trimmed by 1 base and J by 2 bases. CDR1 and CDR2 were assigned from the germline V gene as SGHAT and FQNNGV. The CDR3, cysteine through phenylalanine, is 14 amino acids long. Just CDR3 DNA is preserved here, 42 bases in frame from base 1.